This T cell receptor (beta chain) was found in a study of CD8 T cells in Susac syndrome. Sequencing of TCR beta was undertaken in CD8+ and CD4+ T cells derived from blood. TEMRA cells were FACS-enriched, unlike CD8+ and CD4+ T cells, which were negatively isolated. Random hexamers were used to reverse transcribe about 0.45 to 1 ug of RNA. Via MiXCR, TCRdb re-called the immunoSEQ multiplex PCR reads, giving one row per CDR3 protein. This sample yields 170,000 or so distinct CDR3 sequences, of which under 95% are seen a single time; roughly 0.1% belongs to the top ten. Sequenced material: CD4+ T cells from PBMCs. The clonotype originates from a human donor with multiple sclerosis.

The CDR3 DNA reads TGTGCCACCACGGGCCCTAGCTCCTACGAGCAGTACTTC. Protein: CATTGPSSYEQYF. The rearrangement joins TRBV15 to TRBJ2-7, with unresolved D. The CDR3 loop spans 13 amino acids. Germline assignment: CDR1 LNHNV and CDR2 YYDKDF (reference sequence). V dropped 7 bases and J dropped 0 bases, with 10 bases sitting between them.